The 15 T cell receptor beta chains below were found in one sample sequenced in a study of T cells after posttransplantation cyclophosphamide. Treatment was busulfan-fludarabine conditioning, a marrow graft, and cyclophosphamide on days +3 and +4. Using immunoSEQ multiplex PCR, the repertoire was profiled, and TCRdb retains in-frame clones only, with some absent. This sample has about 5,000 clones, each found more than once. The material sequenced was PBMCs, taken after allogeneic stem cell transplant with posttransplant cyclophosphamide. The source of these receptors is a male patient aged 60-70 years who received an allogeneic stem cell transplant from a related donor, was CMV-positive, and had no GVHD. Part of the T cell pool may stem from the graft donor.

The chain combines TRBV9 with TRBJ1-4; 9 bases map to TRBD1. Germline V gene data show CDR1 as SGDLS and CDR2 as YYNGEE. V gave up 3 bases and J gave up 7 bases; unmatched junction bases: 7. CDR3 length: 15 residues. The CDR3 nucleotides are TGTGCCAGCAGCGCCTCCGGGACAGGGATTGAAAAACTGTTTTTT. Translation gives CASSASGTGIEKLFF. Together with reference TRBV9 and TRBJ1-4, the CDR3 gives the full variable domain: DSGVTQTPKHLITATGQRVTLRCSPRSGDLSVYWYQQSLDQGLQFLIQYYNGEERAKGNILERFSAQQFPDLHSELNLSSLELGDSALYFCASSASGTGIEKLFFGSGTQLSVL.

This clone was picked up many times. The gene calls are TRBV5-1 and TRBJ2-6; D is possibly TRBD1 (5 bases). This CDR3 has 16 residues. Trimming shortened V by 5 bases and J by 0 bases, and 12 bases separated the two germline ends. CDR1 is SGHRS, CDR2 YFSETQ, per germline. CDR3 sequence reads: CASREQASSGANVLTF. The CDR3 DNA reads TGCGCCAGCAGAGAACAGGCTAGCTCTGGGGCCAACGTCCTGACTTTC.

There are many counts of this clone. The chain uses TRBV2 and TRBJ1-5, with TRBD1 as a possible D gene (5 bases). The germline V and J ends were trimmed by 5 bases and 7 bases, with 12 bases remaining between them. CDR3 length: 13 residues. The germline CDR1 and CDR2 sequences are SNHLY and FYNNEI. CDR3 amino acids: CASSRGGGQPQHF. CDR3 bases: TGTGCCAGCAGTAGGGGTGGAGGGCAGCCCCAGCATTTT.

Details on this clone: A much larger clone differs from this one at a single base, so this may be a read error. The chain carries TRBV21-1 and TRBJ1-5. TRBV21-1 is flagged as a pseudogene. The CDR3 has 16 amino acids. The CDR3 DNA follows: TGTGCCAGGTACGGGATAAAGATGGCGGACAATCAGCCCCAGCATTTT. This translates into CARYGIKMADNQPQHF.

The rearrangement uses TRBV7-2 and TRBJ1-1; D may be TRBD1 (5 bases). The V end lost 6 bases, the J end lost 4 bases, and 15 bases lay between the germline ends. The CDR3 extends over 14 amino acids. Germline V gene lookup returns CDR1 SGHTA and CDR2 FQGNSA. DNA for the CDR3: TGTGCCAGCAGTTTTACCAGGGTTCTCACTGAAGCTTTCTTT. Translation gives CASSFTRVLTEAFF.

This clone has a count of ten or more. The V call is TRBV6-5, the J call TRBJ1-1; maybe TRBD1 (6 bases). V was cut by 4 bases and J by 1 base, with 13 bases left in between. This CDR3 is 15 amino acids long. Germline V gene sequence: CDR1 MNHEY, CDR2 SVGAGI. CDR3 DNA sequence: TGTGCCAGCAGTTTACAGGGCCCGACGAACACTGAAGCTTTCTTT. This sequence encodes CASSLQGPTNTEAFF.

At least ten counts were recorded for this clone. The rearrangement joins TRBV6-4 to TRBJ1-5, with D unresolved. V was cut by 2 bases and J by 0 bases, with 8 bases left in between. Germline assignment: CDR1 MRHNA and CDR2 SNTAGT. CDR3 length: 15 residues. CDR3 sequence: CASSDGGPSNQPQHF. DNA for the CDR3: TGTGCCAGCAGTGACGGCGGTCCTAGCAATCAGCCCCAGCATTTT.

This clone occurred a few times. The chain couples TRBV9 to TRBJ1-2; possibly TRBD1 for D (6 bases). This CDR3 region has 16 residues. Germline assignment: CDR1 SGDLS and CDR2 YYNGEE. Trimming pared 1 base from V and 4 bases from J, leaving 17 bases between. This CDR3 is CASSVSDTGPFYGYTF. CDR3 DNA sequence: TGTGCCAGCAGCGTATCTGATACAGGGCCATTCTATGGCTACACCTTC.

The chain carries TRBV7-9 and TRBJ2-7, with D uncertain. CDR1 and CDR2 from the germline V gene are SEHNR and FQNEAQ (reference sequence). Trimming stripped 1 base from V and 7 bases from J, with 11 bases between. CDR3 length: 13 amino acids. CDR3 loop: CASSLVAGWEQYF. The CDR3 coding sequence is TGTGCCAGCAGCTTAGTCGCAGGATGGGAGCAGTACTTC.

This clone came up a few times. The chain recombines TRBV18 with TRBJ1-2, with a weak D call TRBD1 (6 bases). CDR1 and CDR2 (germline): KGHSH, LQKENI. The length of the CDR3 is 15 residues. The germline V and J ends were trimmed by 5 bases and 3 bases, with 16 bases remaining between them. CDR3 in DNA: TGTGCCAGCTCAAGTACCACGAACAGGGACTATGGCTACACCTTC. It yields the protein CASSSTTNRDYGYTF.

This clone was found many times. The J gene is TRBJ2-7, the V gene TRBV6-9; D may be TRBD1 (6 bases). V shed 10 bases and J shed 3 bases, with 16 bases lying between them. CDR3 size: 13 residues. CDR1 is MNHGY and CDR2 is SVAAGI in the germline V gene. The CDR3 nucleotides are TGTGCCACCGGCGTCGGACAGCACTACGAGCAGTACTTC. Protein: CATGVGQHYEQYF.

The chain combines TRBV9 with TRBJ2-1, with TRBD1 matching 10 bases. CDR1 is SGDLS and CDR2 is YYNGEE in the germline V gene. The length of the CDR3 is 16 residues. The ends lost 4 bases at V and 2 bases at J; junction bases unmatched: 6. Written as DNA, the CDR3 is TGTGCCAGCAGCATTACCGGGACAGGGGCCTACAATGAGCAGTTCTTC. Translated: CASSITGTGAYNEQFF.

There are many counts of this clone. The chain has TRBV10-2 and TRBJ1-5; no clear D. From germline, CDR1 is WSHSY and CDR2 SAAADI. This CDR3 has 13 amino acids. Trimming pared 4 bases from V and 1 base from J, leaving 5 bases between. The CDR3 loop is CASSVGSNQPQHF. CDR3 coding DNA: TGCGCCAGCAGTGTGGGCAGCAATCAGCCCCAGCATTTT.

This clone was seen ten or more times. The gene calls are TRBV7-3 and TRBJ2-3, with D uncertain. CDR1 SGHTA and CDR2 FQGTGA come from the germline V gene. The ends were cut back, 5 bases at V and 3 bases at J, with 12 bases in the middle. This CDR3 has 14 amino acids. CDR3 residues: CASSPGAPTDTQYF. CDR3 nucleotide sequence: TGTGCCAGCAGCCCTGGAGCCCCAACAGATACGCAGTATTTT.

The rearrangement links TRBV5-6 to TRBJ2-7; TRBD1 agrees at 9 bases. Germline V gives CDR1 SGHDT, CDR2 YYEEEE. The CDR3 contains 14 residues. Unmatched junction bases numbered 9, after V lost 5 bases and J lost 6 bases. The CDR3 sequence is CASRFGTGFVEQYF. The CDR3 DNA reads as TGTGCCAGCAGGTTCGGGACAGGGTTTGTCGAGCAGTACTTC.